This passage covers 28 T cell receptor beta chains from one sample sequenced in a study of blood T cell repertoires in COVID-19. Profiled with immunoSEQ multiplex PCR; TCRdb holds only in-frame clones, not every one. The repertoire holds about 150,000 clones, with 80% to 90% as singletons. Input material: peripheral blood. The receptor source for this set is a man between 65 and 85 years old with acute or convalescent COVID-19.

This clone was seen only once. The rearrangement joins TRBV28 to TRBJ1-1; D not certain. The germline CDR1 and CDR2 sequences are MDHEN and SYDVKM. The V end lost 3 bases, the J end lost 6 bases, and 5 bases lay between the germline ends. This CDR3 is built from 11 residues. CDR3 sequence reads: CASSLASEAFF. CDR3 in DNA: TGTGCCAGCAGTTTGGCATCTGAAGCTTTCTTT.

This chain joins TRBV27 and TRBJ2-5; 7 nucleotides match TRBD2. Germline-derived CDR1 and CDR2 are MNHEY and SMNVEV (reference sequence). CDR3 size: 14 residues. The V and J ends lost 3 bases and 2 bases, in that order; junction bases with no gene match: 3. The DNA for the CDR3 is TGTGCCAGCAGTTTGGCGGGGGAGCAAGAGACCCAGTACTTC. It is translated as CASSLAGEQETQYF.

This clone was observed a few times. The chain's CDR3 is CASSTGTSGNGPYNEQFF. The DNA for the CDR3 is TGTGCCAGCAGCACTGGGACTAGCGGGAACGGCCCCTACAATGAGCAGTTCTTC. The J gene is TRBJ2-1, the V gene TRBV9, with TRBD2 identical over 13 bases. CDR3 length equals 18 residues. In germline, CDR1 is SGDLS, CDR2 YYNGEE. Losses at the gene ends were 4 bases for V and 2 bases for J; bases not matched to a gene: 9.

The rearrangement uses TRBV4-2 and TRBJ2-3; 8 positions match TRBD2. The ends lost 3 bases at V and 0 bases at J; junction bases unmatched: 11. This CDR3 contains 18 residues. CDR1 and CDR2 (germline): LGHNA, YNFKEQ. The CDR3 region is CASSQAQTSDPSTDTQYF. CDR3 coding DNA: TGTGCCAGCAGCCAGGCCCAGACTAGCGACCCTAGCACAGATACGCAGTATTTT.

This clone is a singleton in its sample. The chain uses TRBV7-9 and TRBJ1-1; no definite D call. The germline CDR1 and CDR2 sequences are SEHNR and FQNEAQ (reference sequence). Trimming removed 2 bases at V and 1 base at J, with 5 bases between. The CDR3 covers 13 residues. The CDR3 nucleotides read TGTGCCAGCAGCTTACCAGGGAACACTGAAGCTTTCTTT. It yields the protein CASSLPGNTEAFF.

Regarding this clone: The same CDR3 arises from other DNA sequences in this sample as well. The chain has TRBV15 and TRBJ2-5, with D perhaps matching TRBD1 (6 bases). The V and J ends lost 0 bases and 4 bases respectively, with 12 bases between them. Germline lookup yields CDR1 LNHNV and CDR2 YYDKDF (reference sequence). This CDR3 is built from 15 residues. In DNA, the CDR3 is TGTGCCACCAGCAGAGACAGGGGTTTGGGAGAGACCCAGTACTTC. Its protein is CATSRDRGLGETQYF.

This sequence joins TRBV6-4 and TRBJ2-6; no clear D gene. The CDR3 consists of 16 residues. Between the trimmed V and J ends, which lost 5 bases and 0 bases, there was a span of 11 bases. Germline values: CDR1 MRHNA, CDR2 SNTAGT. CDR3 bases: TGTGCCAGCAGTCTTTCACCTAACTCTGGGGCCAACGTCCTGACTTTC. Residues: CASSLSPNSGANVLTF.

The gene calls are TRBV5-1 and TRBJ2-5; TRBD2 aligns across 7 bases. Germline CDR1 is SGHRS and CDR2 is YFSETQ. With V trimmed by 0 bases and J by 2 bases, 4 bases remained unmatched. The length of the CDR3 is 15 residues. CDR3 loop: CASSLGVGGQETQYF. The CDR3 coding sequence is TGCGCCAGCAGCTTGGGAGTCGGGGGGCAAGAGACCCAGTACTTC. Full variable domain (missing parts from reference TRBV5-1 and TRBJ2-5): KAGVTQTPRYLIKTRGQQVTLSCSPISGHRSVSWYQQTPGQGLQFLFEYFSETQRNKGNFPGRFSGRQFSNSRSEMNVSTLELGDSALYLCASSLGVGGQETQYFGPGTRLLVL.

The chain joins TRBV18 to TRBJ2-7, with TRBD2 as a possible D gene (5 bases). V lost 3 bases, J lost 6 bases, and 18 bases lay in between. CDR1 KGHSH and CDR2 LQKENI come from the germline V gene. The CDR3 is 15 residues long. CDR3 sequence (DNA): TGTGCCAGCTCACCGGTTCAAGGGAGTATCGGCGAGCAGTACTTC. Residues: CASSPVQGSIGEQYF. Using reference TRBV18 and TRBJ2-7 for the parts outside the CDR3, the full variable domain is NAGVMQNPRHLVRRRGQEARLRCSPMKGHSHVYWYRQLPEEGLKFMVYLQKENIIDESGMPKERFSAEFPKEGPSILRIQQVVRGDSAAYFCASSPVQGSIGEQYFGPGTRLTVT.

The chain combines TRBV10-3 with TRBJ2-2; D is perhaps TRBD1 (7 bases). This CDR3 region has 14 residues. CDR1 and CDR2 from the germline V gene are ENHRY and SYGVKD. V was pared by 6 bases and J by 7 bases, with 15 bases between. DNA for the CDR3: TGTGCCATCAGCGCCGGGACAGCGGGCGGGGAGCTGTTTTTT. The encoded protein is CAISAGTAGGELFF.

For this clone: The sample carries other DNA sequences with the same CDR3. This chain connects TRBV18 to TRBJ2-1; D may be TRBD1 (6 bases). CDR3 size: 15 residues. The germline V gene encodes CDR1 KGHSH and CDR2 LQKENI. V lost 3 bases and J lost 0, with 9 bases in between. The CDR3 is CASSPGQSSYNEQFF. In DNA, the CDR3 is TGTGCCAGCTCACCGGGACAAAGCTCCTACAATGAGCAGTTCTTC.

This clone has just one count. The chain couples TRBV7-2 to TRBJ2-1; 9 bases match TRBD2. This CDR3 is built from 15 residues. In germline, CDR1 is SGHTA, CDR2 FQGNSA. The J segment lost 0 bases and the V segment lost 6 bases, leaving 3 bases of the junction unmatched. The CDR3 nucleotides are TGTGCCAGCAGTATTAGCGGGGGCTCCTACAATGAGCAGTTCTTC. This gives the protein CASSISGGSYNEQFF.

V gene TRBV5-1 combines with J gene TRBJ2-7; TRBD1 matches at 9 bases. CDR1 and CDR2 (germline): SGHRS, YFSETQ. This CDR3 contains 14 residues. The ends lost 4 bases at V and 4 bases at J; junction bases unmatched: 6. The CDR3 sequence is CASSQTGGSYEQYF. Here the CDR3 DNA reads TGCGCCAGCAGCCAGACAGGGGGTAGTTACGAGCAGTACTTC.

There are a few counts of this clone. The gene calls are TRBV27 and TRBJ2-1; 12 bases fit TRBD2. Trimming removed 3 bases from V and 5 bases from J; junction bases left unmatched: 2. Germline V gives CDR1 MNHEY, CDR2 SMNVEV (reference sequence). The CDR3 totals 15 residues. CDR3 sequence (DNA): TGTGCCAGCAGTTTGAGACTAGCGGGAGACAATGAGCAGTTCTTC. This sequence encodes CASSLRLAGDNEQFF.

Here the CDR3 DNA reads TGTGCCAGCAGTCTACAGGGGAACTCCTACAATGAGCAGTTCTTC. Its protein is CASSLQGNSYNEQFF. The gene calls are TRBV2 and TRBJ2-1; TRBD1 matches 7 bases. Germline V gene sequence: CDR1 SNHLY, CDR2 FYNNEI. The CDR3 is made up of 15 amino acids. The junction had 4 bases not matched to a gene; V was cut back by 5 bases and J by 0 bases.

This clone came up once. The chain is built from TRBV5-1 and TRBJ2-6, with 10 nucleotides matching TRBD1. The V and J ends lost 4 bases and 4 bases, in that order; junction bases with no gene match: 14. This CDR3 is built from 19 residues. Germline CDR1 and CDR2: SGHRS and YFSETQ. The CDR3: CASSRVPGQGSIGANVLTF. The CDR3 DNA is TGCGCCAGCAGCCGCGTCCCGGGACAGGGGTCTATCGGGGCCAACGTCCTGACTTTC.

This chain connects TRBV4-2 to TRBJ2-1; D is ambiguous. V was cut by 0 bases and J by 5 bases, with 5 bases left in between. This CDR3 region has 13 residues. Per germline, CDR1 LGHNA and CDR2 YNFKEQ. For the CDR3, the DNA is TGTGCCAGCAGCCAAGATACAAACAATGAGCAGTTCTTC. Protein product: CASSQDTNNEQFF.

This clone was seen just once. The chain combines TRBV27 with TRBJ1-5; 7 bases line up with TRBD1. V was pared by 5 bases and J by 0 bases, with 4 bases of the junction left unmatched. The CDR3 spans 15 residues. Germline V gene sequence: CDR1 MNHEY, CDR2 SMNVEV (reference sequence). CDR3 in amino acids: CASSRGQTSNQPQHF. Written as DNA, the CDR3 is TGTGCCAGCAGTCGGGGACAGACTAGCAATCAGCCCCAGCATTTT.

The V and J genes are TRBV6-1 and TRBJ1-3; D is ambiguous. Per the germline V gene, CDR1 is MNHNS and CDR2 is SASEGT. This CDR3 contains 14 residues. Trimming left V 3 bases short and J 2 bases short, with 8 bases between. In nucleotides, the CDR3 is TGTGCCAGCAGTGATCGGTATCCTGGAAACACCATATATTTT. Translated: CASSDRYPGNTIYF.

The chain couples TRBV5-1 to TRBJ2-7, with 10 bases that match TRBD2. Germline V gene sequence: CDR1 SGHRS, CDR2 YFSETQ. V was clipped by 3 bases and J by 5 bases; unmatched bases: 8. This CDR3 has 15 residues. The CDR3 reads CASSSPSGSVHEQYF. In DNA, the CDR3 is TGCGCCAGCAGCTCCCCTAGCGGGAGTGTCCACGAGCAGTACTTC.

The sample holds a few counts of this clone. The rearrangement joins TRBV19 to TRBJ1-2, with D unclear. Germline V gives CDR1 LNHDA, CDR2 SQIVND (reference sequence). The CDR3 length is 12 residues. V lost 7 bases and J 8 bases, leaving 14 bases between the germline ends. The CDR3 nucleotides read TGTGCCAGTATTTCCGGGAGCCGGGGCTACACCTTC. Its protein product is CASISGSRGYTF.

The V call is TRBV6-4, the J call TRBJ2-3; the match to TRBD2 covers 7 bases. Looked up from germline, CDR1 is MRHNA and CDR2 is SNTAGT. CDR3 length: 15 amino acids. Losses at the gene ends were 2 bases for V and 0 bases for J; bases not matched to a gene: 2. The CDR3 DNA sequence: TGTGCCAGCAGTGACGGGAGGGCTAGCACAGATACGCAGTATTTT. It is translated as CASSDGRASTDTQYF.

Written as DNA, the CDR3 is TGTGCCAGCAGCTTAAACAGGGAGAGGCCTAATGAAAAACTGTTTTTT. This sequence encodes CASSLNRERPNEKLFF. This rearrangement joins TRBV7-9 to TRBJ1-4; D might be TRBD1 (6 bases). Between the trimmed V and J ends, which lost 2 bases and 3 bases, there was a span of 13 bases. This CDR3 has 16 amino acids. The germline gives CDR1 SEHNR, CDR2 FQNEAQ (reference sequence).

The chain combines TRBV19 with TRBJ2-1; 10 bases agree with TRBD1. This CDR3 has 16 residues. J gave up 4 bases and V 6 bases, and 9 bases lay outside the gene matches. The V gene's germline CDR1 is LNHDA and CDR2 SQIVND (reference sequence). CDR3 nucleotides: TGTGCCAGTAGAAACCCTGGGACAGGGGCTTACAATGAGCAGTTCTTC. Translated, it gives CASRNPGTGAYNEQFF.

The chain links TRBV3-1 (or the pseudogene TRBV3-2) to TRBJ2-1; D is unclear. V lost 1 base to trimming and J lost 8 bases, with 6 bases between them. Germline V gives CDR1 LGHDT, CDR2 YNNKEL (reference sequence). This CDR3 comprises 12 residues. In nucleotides, the CDR3 is TGTGCCAGCAGCCAAGTAGAGGATGAGCAGTTCTTC. Translating gives CASSQVEDEQFF.

The chain employs TRBV19 and TRBJ1-2; possibly TRBD1 for D (6 bases). In germline, CDR1 is LNHDA, CDR2 SQIVND (reference sequence). The CDR3 is 13 residues long. V shed 4 bases and J shed 5 bases, with 11 bases lying between them. CDR3: CASSRTELYGYTF. The CDR3 bases are TGTGCCAGTAGTAGGACAGAGCTGTATGGCTACACCTTC.

This chain uses TRBV7-3 with TRBJ2-5; 10 nucleotides agree with TRBD1. The CDR3 extends over 15 amino acids. Germline CDR1 is SGHTA and CDR2 is FQGTGA. V gave up 5 bases and J gave up 9 bases; unmatched junction bases: 12. CDR3 sequence (DNA): TGTGCCAGCAGCCAGACAGGGGGCCAGTCCTTGGCCCAGTACTTC. Encoded protein: CASSQTGGQSLAQYF.

This chain links TRBV15 with TRBJ2-1; TRBD2 matches at 7 bases. The CDR3 totals 14 residues. Germline trimming cut 7 bases from V and 6 bases from J; bases unmatched to any gene: 9. Germline V gene sequence: CDR1 LNHNV, CDR2 YYDKDF (reference sequence). CDR3 sequence reads: CATTLGGSINEQFF. CDR3 DNA sequence: TGTGCCACCACCCTGGGCGGGAGTATCAATGAGCAGTTCTTC.